This T cell receptor beta chain originates from a study of blood T cell repertoires in COVID-19. Background on the study: The origin of the acute and convalescent COVID-19 samples was the United States, Italy and Spain. Nucleic acid was either cDNA or gDNA, and it came from T cells, B-cell-depleted T cells, or PBMCs.

This CDR3 contains 14 residues. Original methodology: Reference gene primer amplification in the assay estimated nucleated cell counts. TCRdb keeps only in-frame clones here, not all; method: immunoSEQ multiplex PCR. V, J and clone size reflect that table, while D and trimming were determined from the DNA. This sample yields approximately 200,000 clones, of which 88% are seen a single time; approximately 1.6% belongs to the top ten. This TCR came from a man between 65 and 85 years old with acute or convalescent COVID-19. Material: peripheral blood. The V and J genes are TRBV21-1 and TRBJ2-3; the tabulated D call, TRBD2, remains unverified against the DNA. TRBV21-1 is annotated as a pseudogene. In DNA form, the CDR3 reads TGTGCCAGCGGGGACTCCGGGTTCACAGATACGCAGTATTTT. This gives the protein CASGDSGFTDTQYF.